This T cell receptor beta chain was identified during a study of regulatory T cells in long-lasting Graves disease. Study context: Under 3 months of antithyroid drugs had been taken by newly diagnosed Graves' patients.

The germline V and J ends were trimmed by 3 bases and 0 bases, with 8 bases remaining between them. There are 15 residues in the CDR3. Germline lookup yields CDR1 SEHNR and CDR2 FQNEAQ (reference sequence). This clonotype was seen ten or more times. The antigen remains unidentified. Through Arm-PCR of CDR3 regions and iRepertoire HTBI primers, TCR beta libraries were built. TCRdb itself ran the multiplex PCR reads through MiXCR, one entry per CDR3 protein. This sample has over 500,000 distinct CDR3 sequences, with roughly 15% found just once. Study results and caveats: Those with persistent Graves' had less TCR diversity than newly diagnosed patients. Whereas 900 to 1,000 public clonotypes were shared by new patients, persistent patients shared more, at around 2,700.

Time point indicated: newly diagnosed GD, antithyroid drugs for less than 3 months. Preparation of the TCR library used RNA extracted from PBMCs. The data were also submitted as part of a second study, on T cells in Graves' hyperthyroidism and ophthalmopathy. Per that study: Those patients with uncontrolled infection, other autoimmune disease, pregnancy or lactation were excluded.

The sequenced sample was peripheral blood mononuclear cells (PBMCs), obtained at new diagnosis, from a patient treated with antithyroid drugs. This sequence joins TRBV7-9 and TRBJ1-4; D gene unclear. This clonotype was sampled from a woman aged 25 to 39 with Graves disease. CDR3 in amino acids: CASSLKSATNEKLFF. The CDR3 DNA sequence: TGTGCCAGCAGCTTGAAGAGTGCAACTAATGAAAAACTGTTTTTT.